Included here is one TCR beta chain sequence, with context. The data were taken from a study of blood T cell repertoires in COVID-19. Study context: From T cells, B-cell-depleted T cells, or PBMCs came the material, which was cDNA or gDNA.

TCRdb's table, derived via immunoSEQ multiplex PCR, lists solely in-frame clones and lacks some. The sample lists some 190,000 clones; roughly 86% were seen once. The CDR3 sequence is 11 residues long. V was shortened by 8 bases and J by 4 bases, with 6 bases between the two germline ends. Germline V gene lookup returns CDR1 SEHNR and CDR2 FQNEAQ (reference sequence). V and J are TRBV7-9 and TRBJ1-3; D unclear. The sample comprised peripheral blood. The TCR sequence derives from a man aged 18 to 30 with active or convalescent COVID-19. The CDR3 protein is CASAQGNTIYF. CDR3 bases: TGTGCCAGCGCCCAGGGAAACACCATATATTTT.